What follows describes a single TCR beta chain. The antigen is undetermined. The data derive from a study of cytomegalovirus exposure and HLA in healthy donors. Whole-study context: Early release data held 85 million or so unique TCRs from HLA-typed donors.

Notes on the study in general: Testing in vitro showed a few CMV-associated chains specific for CMV antigens.

Vbeta (60) and Jbeta (13) primers were used in the PCR. This table comes from immunoSEQ multiplex PCR, and its TCRdb copy is limited to in-frame clones, with some not included. This sample carries over 120,000 clones, around four fifths of them seen once, and the ten largest clones take approximately 1.3%. The length of the CDR3 is 17 residues. V lost 4 bases and J lost 0; bases outside the gene matches: 10. Looked up from germline, CDR1 is SGHDN and CDR2 is FVKESK. This sequence was found in a man aged 25 to 40 in good health and CMV-seropositive. This sequence joins TRBV14 and TRBJ1-1; the match to TRBD1 covers 8 bases. Sequenced input: PBMCs. CDR3 loop: CASSRLQGASVNTEAFF. For the CDR3, the DNA is TGTGCCAGCAGCCGGCTCCAGGGGGCGTCTGTGAACACTGAAGCTTTCTTT.